The T cell receptor (beta chain) under discussion was sequenced for a study of technical replicates of blood from several donors. The assay was immunoSEQ multiplex PCR, and TCRdb's table has in-frame clones only and misses some. This sample has approximately 73,000 clones; 85% to 95% occur once, and the top ten carry around 0.4%. V lost 5 bases, J lost 5 bases, and 0 bases stayed unmatched. CDR3 length equals 13 residues. From germline, CDR1 is GTSNPN and CDR2 SVGIG (reference sequence). The table lists this clone with a few counts. The J gene is TRBJ2-2, the V gene TRBV30, with 12 bases that match TRBD2. The receptor's source is a human donor in good health. The specimen was T cells isolated from PBMCs. The CDR3 DNA follows: TGTGCCTGGCTAGCGGGAGGGACCGGGGAGCTGTTTTTT. Encoded protein: CAWLAGGTGELFF. Full variable domain (missing parts from reference TRBV30 and TRBJ2-2): SQTIHQWPATLVQPVGSPLSLECTVEGTSNPNLYWYRQAAGRGLQLLFYSVGIGQISSEVPQNLSASRPQDRQFILSSKKLLLSDSGFYLCAWLAGGTGELFFGEGSRLTVL.